The rows below give T cell receptor beta chains drawn from one sample of a study of molecular identifiers for immune sequencing clone quantification. TCRdb re-called the PCR reads through MiXCR, storing one row per CDR3 protein. The data contain over 600,000 distinct CDR3 sequences, 20% of them seen just once; the ten biggest clones take up roughly 0.83%. Material for sequencing was naive CD8+ T cells from blood, with Jurkat cell RNA spiked in. The receptors here all came from a human donor in good health. Some libraries in this study had Jurkat cell RNA spiked in. Both conserved end residues are trimmed from each CDR3. The order of the fields is V gene, D gene, CDR3 protein. A D gene is named only where the DNA matches it firmly.

TRBV6-2/TRBV6-3 | TRBD2 | ASSVGLAGPGELF
TRBV13 | - | AGTRSGQRYTGELF
TRBV7-9 | - | ASSPDPSGNTIY
TRBV5-4 | TRBD2 | ASSTPGLAVDEQY
TRBV3-1 | - | ASSQNPGYNEKLF
TRBV6-2/TRBV6-3 | - | ASSEDGLANTEAF
TRBV13 | TRBD2 | ASSLGTSGSFGDEQY
TRBV6-1 | - | ASRVTDNYEQY
TRBV18 | - | ASSPPRDGVTAQY
TRBV14 | TRBD1 | ASSPTTDRATYEQY
TRBV6-1 | - | ASSEAEGGNAYSEQF
TRBV3-1 | TRBD1 | ASSQFPPGQGPLGYT
TRBV7-9 | TRBD1 | ASKSAGGKLGTEAF
TRBV29-1 | TRBD1 | SVEDREIYEQY
TRBV5-1 | - | ASSPGFRTGELF
TRBV6-4 | TRBD2 | ASSDSPLAGGRNEQF
TRBV10-3 | - | AISEPQVPYEQY
TRBV9 | - | ASSGSGAKNIQY
TRBV20-1 | TRBD1 | STTSDREDTQY
TRBV7-2 | - | ASSEKIWGTYNEQF